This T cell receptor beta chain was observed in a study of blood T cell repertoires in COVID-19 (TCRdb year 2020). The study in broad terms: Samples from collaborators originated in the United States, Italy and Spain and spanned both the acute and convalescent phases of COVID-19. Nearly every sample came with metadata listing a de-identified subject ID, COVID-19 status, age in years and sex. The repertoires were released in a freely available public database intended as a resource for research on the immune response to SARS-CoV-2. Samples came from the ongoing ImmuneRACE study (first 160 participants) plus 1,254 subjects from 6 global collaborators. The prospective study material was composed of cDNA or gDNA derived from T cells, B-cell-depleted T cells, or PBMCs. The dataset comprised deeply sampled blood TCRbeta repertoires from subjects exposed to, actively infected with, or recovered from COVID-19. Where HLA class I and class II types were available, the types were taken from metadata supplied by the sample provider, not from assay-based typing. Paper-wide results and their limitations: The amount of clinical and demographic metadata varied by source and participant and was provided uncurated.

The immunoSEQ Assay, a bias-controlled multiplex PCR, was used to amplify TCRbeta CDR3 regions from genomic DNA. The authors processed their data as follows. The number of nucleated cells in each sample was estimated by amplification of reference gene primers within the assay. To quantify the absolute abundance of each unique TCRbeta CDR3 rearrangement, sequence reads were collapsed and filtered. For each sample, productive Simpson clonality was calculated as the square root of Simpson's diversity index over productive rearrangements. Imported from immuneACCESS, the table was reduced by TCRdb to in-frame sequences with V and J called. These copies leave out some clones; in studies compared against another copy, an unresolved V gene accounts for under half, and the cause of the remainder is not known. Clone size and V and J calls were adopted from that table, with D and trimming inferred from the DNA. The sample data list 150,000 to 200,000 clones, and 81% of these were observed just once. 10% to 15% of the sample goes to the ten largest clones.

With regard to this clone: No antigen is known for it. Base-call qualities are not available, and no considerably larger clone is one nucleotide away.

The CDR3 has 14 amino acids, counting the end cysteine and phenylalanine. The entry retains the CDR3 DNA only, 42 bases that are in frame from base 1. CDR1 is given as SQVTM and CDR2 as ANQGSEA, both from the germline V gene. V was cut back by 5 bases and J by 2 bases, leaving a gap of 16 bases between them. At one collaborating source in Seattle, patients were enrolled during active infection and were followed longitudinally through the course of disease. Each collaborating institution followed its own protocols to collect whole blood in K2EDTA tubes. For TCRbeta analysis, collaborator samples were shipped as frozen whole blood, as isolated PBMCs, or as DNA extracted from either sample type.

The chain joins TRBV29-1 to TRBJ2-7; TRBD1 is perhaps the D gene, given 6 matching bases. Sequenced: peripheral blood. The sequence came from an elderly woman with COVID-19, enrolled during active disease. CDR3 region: CSVIRDNNAYEQYF. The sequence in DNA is TGCAGCGTTATCCGGGACAACAATGCCTACGAGCAGTACTTC.